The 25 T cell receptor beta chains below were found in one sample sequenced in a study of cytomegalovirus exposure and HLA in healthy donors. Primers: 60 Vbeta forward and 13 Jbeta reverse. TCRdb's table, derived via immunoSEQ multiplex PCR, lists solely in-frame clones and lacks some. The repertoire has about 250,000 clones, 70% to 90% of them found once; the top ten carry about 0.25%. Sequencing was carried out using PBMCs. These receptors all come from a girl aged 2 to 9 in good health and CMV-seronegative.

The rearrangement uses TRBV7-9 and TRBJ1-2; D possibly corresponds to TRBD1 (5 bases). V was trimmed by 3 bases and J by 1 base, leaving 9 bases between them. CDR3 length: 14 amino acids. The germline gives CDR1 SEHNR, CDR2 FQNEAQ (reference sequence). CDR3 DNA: TGTGCCAGCAGCTTTAAGACAGTTAACTATGGCTACACCTTC. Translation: CASSFKTVNYGYTF.

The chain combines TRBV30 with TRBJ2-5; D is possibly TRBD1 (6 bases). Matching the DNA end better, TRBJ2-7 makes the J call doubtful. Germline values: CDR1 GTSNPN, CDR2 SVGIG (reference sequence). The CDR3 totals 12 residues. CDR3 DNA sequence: TGTGCCTGGAATGGGGGCGACTACGAGCAGTACTTC. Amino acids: CAWNGGDYEQYF.

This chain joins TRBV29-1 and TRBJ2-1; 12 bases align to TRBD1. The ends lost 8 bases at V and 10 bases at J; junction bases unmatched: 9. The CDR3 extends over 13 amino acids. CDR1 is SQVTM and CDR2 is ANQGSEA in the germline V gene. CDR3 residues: CSIRDRGLDEQFF. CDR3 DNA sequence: TGCAGCATTAGGGACAGGGGGCTGGACGAGCAGTTCTTC.

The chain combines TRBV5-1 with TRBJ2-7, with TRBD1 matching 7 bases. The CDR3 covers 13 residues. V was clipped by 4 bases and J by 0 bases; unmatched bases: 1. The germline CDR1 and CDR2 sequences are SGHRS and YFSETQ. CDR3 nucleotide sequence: TGCGCCAGCAGCAAGGGGGCCTCCTACGAGCAGTACTTC. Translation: CASSKGASYEQYF.

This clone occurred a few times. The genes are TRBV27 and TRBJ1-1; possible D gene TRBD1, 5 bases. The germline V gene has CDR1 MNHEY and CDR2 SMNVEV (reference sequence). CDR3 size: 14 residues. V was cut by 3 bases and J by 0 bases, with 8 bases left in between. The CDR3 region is CASSLQGMNTEAFF. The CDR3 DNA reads TGTGCCAGCAGTTTGCAGGGTATGAACACTGAAGCTTTCTTT.

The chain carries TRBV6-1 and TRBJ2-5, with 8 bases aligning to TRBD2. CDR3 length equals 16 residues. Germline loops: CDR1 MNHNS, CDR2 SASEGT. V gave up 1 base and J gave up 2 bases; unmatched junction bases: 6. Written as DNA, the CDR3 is TGTGCCAGCAGTGAAGGCGGGGGGACCGTACAAGAGACCCAGTACTTC. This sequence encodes CASSEGGGTVQETQYF.

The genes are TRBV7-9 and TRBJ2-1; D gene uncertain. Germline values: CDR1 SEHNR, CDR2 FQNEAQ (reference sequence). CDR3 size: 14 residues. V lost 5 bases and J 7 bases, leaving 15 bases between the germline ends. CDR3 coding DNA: TGTGCCAGCAGCCCGACCAGCTGGCGGAATGAGCAGTTCTTC. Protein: CASSPTSWRNEQFF.

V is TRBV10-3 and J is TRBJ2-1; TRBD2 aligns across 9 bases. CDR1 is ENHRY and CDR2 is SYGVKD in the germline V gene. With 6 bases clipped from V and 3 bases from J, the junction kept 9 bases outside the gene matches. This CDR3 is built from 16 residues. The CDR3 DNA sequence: TGTGCCATCAGCAAACAAACGCGGGGGGGCTACAATGAGCAGTTCTTC. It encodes CAISKQTRGGYNEQFF.

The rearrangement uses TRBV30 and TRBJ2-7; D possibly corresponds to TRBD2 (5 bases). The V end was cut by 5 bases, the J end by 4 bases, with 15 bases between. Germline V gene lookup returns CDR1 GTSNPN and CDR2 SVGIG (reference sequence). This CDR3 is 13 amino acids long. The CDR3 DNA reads TGTGCCTGGTCGGCCGGACCGGGGTACGAGCAGTACTTC. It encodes CAWSAGPGYEQYF.

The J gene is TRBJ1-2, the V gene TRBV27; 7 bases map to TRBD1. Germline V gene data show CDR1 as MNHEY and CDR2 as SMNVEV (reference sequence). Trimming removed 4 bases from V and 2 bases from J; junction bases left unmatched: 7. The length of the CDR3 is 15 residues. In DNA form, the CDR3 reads TGTGCCAGCAGTTGGGCAGGGGGGATAAACTATGGCTACACCTTC. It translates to CASSWAGGINYGYTF.

The CDR3 coding sequence is TGTGCCAGCAGTCAACGACAGGGGACCTACGAGCAGTACTTC. It yields the protein CASSQRQGTYEQYF. The chain recombines TRBV6-1 with TRBJ2-7; 8 bases map to TRBD1. The CDR3 length is 14 residues. J was trimmed by 2 bases and V by 5 bases; bases with no gene match: 5. CDR1 MNHNS and CDR2 SASEGT come from the germline V gene.

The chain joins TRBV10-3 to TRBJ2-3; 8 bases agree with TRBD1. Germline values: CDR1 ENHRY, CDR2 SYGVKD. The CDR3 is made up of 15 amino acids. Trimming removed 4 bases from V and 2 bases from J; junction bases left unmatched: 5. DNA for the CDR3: TGTGCCATCAGTGGGACAGGGACACACACAGATACGCAGTATTTT. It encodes CAISGTGTHTDTQYF.

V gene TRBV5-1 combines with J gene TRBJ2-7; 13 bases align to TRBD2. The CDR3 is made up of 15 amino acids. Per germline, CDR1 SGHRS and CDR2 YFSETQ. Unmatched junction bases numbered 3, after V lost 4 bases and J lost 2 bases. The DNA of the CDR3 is TGCGCCAGCAGCCCGGGACTAGCGGGACCCTACGAGCAGTACTTC. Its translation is CASSPGLAGPYEQYF.

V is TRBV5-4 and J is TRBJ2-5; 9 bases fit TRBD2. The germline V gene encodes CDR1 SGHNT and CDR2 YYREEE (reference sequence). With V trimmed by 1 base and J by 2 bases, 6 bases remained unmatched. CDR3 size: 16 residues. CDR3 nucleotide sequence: TGTGCCAGCAGCTTGAATGTACTAGCGGGTCAAGAGACCCAGTACTTC. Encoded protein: CASSLNVLAGQETQYF. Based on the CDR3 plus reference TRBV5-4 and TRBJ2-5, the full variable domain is ETGVTQSPTHLIKTRGQQVTLRCSSQSGHNTVSWYQQALGQGPQFIFQYYREEENGRGNFPPRFSGLQFPNYSSELNVNALELDDSALYLCASSLNVLAGQETQYFGPGTRLLVL.

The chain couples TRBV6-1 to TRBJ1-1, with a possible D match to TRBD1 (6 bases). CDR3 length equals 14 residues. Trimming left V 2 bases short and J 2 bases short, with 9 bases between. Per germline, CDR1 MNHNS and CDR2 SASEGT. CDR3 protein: CASSEQGRNTEAFF. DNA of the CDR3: TGTGCCAGCAGTGAACAGGGGCGAAACACTGAAGCTTTCTTT.

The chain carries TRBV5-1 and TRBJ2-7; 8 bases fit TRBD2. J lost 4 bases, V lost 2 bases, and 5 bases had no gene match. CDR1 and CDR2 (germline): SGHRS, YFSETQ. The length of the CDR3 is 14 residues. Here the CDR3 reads CASSFGGALYEQYF. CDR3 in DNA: TGCGCCAGCAGCTTCGGGGGGGCCCTGTACGAGCAGTACTTC. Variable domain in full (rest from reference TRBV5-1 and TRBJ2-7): KAGVTQTPRYLIKTRGQQVTLSCSPISGHRSVSWYQQTPGQGLQFLFEYFSETQRNKGNFPGRFSGRQFSNSRSEMNVSTLELGDSALYLCASSFGGALYEQYFGPGTRLTVT.

The CDR3 region is CASSPIGTGGTKTLSYEQYF. The CDR3 DNA reads TGTGCCAGCAGCCCTATCGGGACAGGGGGAACTAAAACCCTCTCCTACGAGCAGTACTTC. This chain uses TRBV27 with TRBJ2-7; 11 nucleotides match TRBD1. The germline V gene has CDR1 MNHEY and CDR2 SMNVEV (reference sequence). V gave up 6 bases and J gave up 0 bases; unmatched junction bases: 19. The CDR3 is made up of 20 amino acids.

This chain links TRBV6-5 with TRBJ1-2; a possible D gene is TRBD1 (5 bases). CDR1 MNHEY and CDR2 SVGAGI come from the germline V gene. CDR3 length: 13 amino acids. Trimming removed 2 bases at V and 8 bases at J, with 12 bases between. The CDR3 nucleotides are TGTGCCAGCAGTTACCGCATACGGGGGGGCTACACCTTC. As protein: CASSYRIRGGYTF.

The CDR3 DNA follows: TGCGCCAGCAGCCCCACAGGGGTGAGACAGCCCCAGCATTTT. Its protein product is CASSPTGVRQPQHF. V is TRBV4-1 and J is TRBJ1-5, with 7 bases identical to TRBD1. This CDR3 comprises 14 residues. Germline V gives CDR1 MGHRA, CDR2 YSYEKL. J lost 7 bases, V lost 4 bases, and 7 bases had no gene match.

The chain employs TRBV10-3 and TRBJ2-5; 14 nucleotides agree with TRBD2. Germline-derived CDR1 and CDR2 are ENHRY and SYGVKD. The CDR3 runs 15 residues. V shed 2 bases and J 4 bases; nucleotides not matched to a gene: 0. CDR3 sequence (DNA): TGTGCCATCAGTGAGGGACTAGCGGGAGGAGAGACCCAGTACTTC. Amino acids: CAISEGLAGGETQYF.

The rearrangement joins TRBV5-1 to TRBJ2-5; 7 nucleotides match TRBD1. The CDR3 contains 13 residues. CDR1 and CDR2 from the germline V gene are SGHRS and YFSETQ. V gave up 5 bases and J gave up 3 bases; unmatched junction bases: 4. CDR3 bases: TGCGCCAGCAGAGATCAGGGGGAAGAGACCCAGTACTTC. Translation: CASRDQGEETQYF.

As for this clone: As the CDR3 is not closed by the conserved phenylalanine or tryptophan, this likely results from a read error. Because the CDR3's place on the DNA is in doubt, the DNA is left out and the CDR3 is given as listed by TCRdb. CDR3 protein: CASSENSDRR. The chain joins TRBV25-1 to TRBJ1-2; the tabulated D call, TRBD1, remains unverified against the DNA. The CDR3 spans 10 amino acids, including both terminal residues. CDR1 and CDR2 from the germline V gene are MGHDK and SYGVNS.

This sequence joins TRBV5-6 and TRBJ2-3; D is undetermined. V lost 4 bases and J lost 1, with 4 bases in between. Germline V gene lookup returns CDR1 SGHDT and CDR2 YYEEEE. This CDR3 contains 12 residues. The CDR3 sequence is CASSPGTDTQYF. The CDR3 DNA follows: TGTGCCAGCAGCCCCGGCACAGATACGCAGTATTTT.

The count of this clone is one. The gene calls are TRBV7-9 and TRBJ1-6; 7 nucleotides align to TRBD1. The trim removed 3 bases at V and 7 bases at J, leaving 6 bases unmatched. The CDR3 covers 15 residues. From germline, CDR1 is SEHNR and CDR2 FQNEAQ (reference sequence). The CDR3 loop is CASSLGDRANSPLHF. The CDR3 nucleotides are TGTGCCAGCAGCTTGGGAGACAGGGCGAATTCACCCCTCCACTTT.

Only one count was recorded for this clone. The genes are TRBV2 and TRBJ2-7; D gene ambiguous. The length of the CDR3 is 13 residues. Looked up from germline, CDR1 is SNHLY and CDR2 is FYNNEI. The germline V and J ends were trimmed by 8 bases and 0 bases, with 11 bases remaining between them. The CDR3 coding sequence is TGTGCCAGCTACCAGACGGGCTCCTACGAGCAGTACTTC. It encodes CASYQTGSYEQYF.